The clone carrying this TCR beta chain was observed a few times. Different DNA sequences within this sample yield the same CDR3. The data were obtained in a study of blood T cell repertoires in COVID-19. Overall study context: Italy, Spain and the United States were the sources of the convalescent and acute COVID-19 samples.

Sequencing was performed with immunoSEQ multiplex PCR; in TCRdb, only in-frame clones are kept and a portion is missing. Of about 380,000 clones detected, 70% to 90% appear once; the ten largest clones hold about 1.5%. The CDR3 totals 13 residues. CDR1 and CDR2 (germline): SGHRS, YFSETQ. V lost 0 bases and J 6 bases, leaving 10 bases between the germline ends. Cohort 3 recovery required two negative PCRs, clearance, or symptom resolution. This TCR was recovered from a man under 40 who had recovered from COVID-19. The sample comprised PBMCs or T cells enriched from blood (not recorded which). This chain links TRBV5-1 with TRBJ2-7, with a possible D match to TRBD1 (5 bases). The CDR3 is CASSLDRPSEQYF. In DNA form, the CDR3 reads TGCGCCAGCAGCTTGGACAGGCCTTCCGAGCAGTACTTC.